This T cell receptor beta chain was observed in a study of early stage breast cancer tumors. The CDR3 sequence is 13 residues long. Germline CDR1 is LNHDA and CDR2 is SQIVND (reference sequence). The trim removed 5 bases at V and 4 bases at J, leaving 1 base unmatched. This clone has just a few counts. The assay was immunoSEQ multiplex PCR, and TCRdb's table has in-frame clones only and misses some. Found here are 50,000 to 65,000 clones, about 74% of them singletons; the top ten hold around 3.7%. Input material: blood. The rearrangement uses TRBV19 and TRBJ2-7, with TRBD1 identical over 11 bases. This receptor was taken from a person younger than 45 with breast cancer. For the CDR3, the DNA is TGTGCCAGTAGTTGGGACAGGGGGTACGAGCAGTACTTC. Translated: CASSWDRGYEQYF.